These T cell receptor beta chains were read from a single sample in a study of response to subunit inactivated influenza vaccine. TCRdb reprocessed the RT-PCR reads via MiXCR and lists one record per CDR3 protein. This sample has hundreds of thousands of distinct CDR3 sequences, with approximately 15% found just once. The sequencing here drew on PBMCs from blood, taken 11 to 12 days after vaccination. These receptors all stem from a man aged 50-60 years who received an inactivated influenza vaccine. Both conserved end residues are part of each CDR3. A D gene is named only where the DNA matches it firmly. The listing skips clone size in some rows; elsewhere it reads once, few, many or a size class.

v_gene: TRBV24-1
j_gene: TRBJ2-1
d_gene: TRBD2
abundance: many
CDR3nt: TGTGCCACCAGTGACAAAAGCGGGATCTACAATGAGCAGTTCTTC
CDR3aa: CATSDKSGIYNEQFF

v_gene: TRBV5-8
j_gene: TRBJ1-2
d_gene: -
abundance: -
CDR3nt: TGTGCCAGCAGCTTGGCCGCGCGGGGGAACTATGGCTACACCTTC
CDR3aa: CASSLAARGNYGYTF

v_gene: TRBV15
j_gene: TRBJ2-7
d_gene: -
abundance: once
CDR3nt: TGTGCCACCAGCAGAGAGAGGGTGGGGTCCTACGAGCAGTACTTC
CDR3aa: CATSRERVGSYEQYF

v_gene: TRBV6-5
j_gene: TRBJ1-2
d_gene: -
abundance: few
CDR3nt: TGTGCCAGCAGTTACTCGATTTTGGCCGGGGATGGCTACACCTTC
CDR3aa: CASSYSILAGDGYTF

v_gene: TRBV20-1
j_gene: TRBJ2-7
d_gene: -
abundance: -
CDR3nt: TGCAGTGCTAGAGGGCCTGAAACAGGGTATCTCTACGAGCAGTACTTC
CDR3aa: CSARGPETGYLYEQYF

v_gene: TRBV7-2
j_gene: TRBJ2-7
d_gene: TRBD1
abundance: few
CDR3nt: TGTGCCAGCAGCCCATGGACAGGGGCCGCCTACGAGCAGTACTTC
CDR3aa: CASSPWTGAAYEQYF

v_gene: TRBV4-2
j_gene: TRBJ2-1
d_gene: TRBD2
abundance: many
CDR3nt: TGTGCCAGCAGCCCCATCGCGGGGGGGCTGAATGAGCAGTTCTTC
CDR3aa: CASSPIAGGLNEQFF

v_gene: TRBV20-1
j_gene: TRBJ1-5
d_gene: -
abundance: -
CDR3nt: TGCAGTGCTAGGATGGGATACAATCAGCCCCAGCATTTT
CDR3aa: CSARMGYNQPQHF

v_gene: TRBV6-5
j_gene: TRBJ2-2
d_gene: -
abundance: -
CDR3nt: TGTGCCAGCAGGTACACGTCCAACACCGGGGAGCTGTTTTTT
CDR3aa: CASRYTSNTGELFF

v_gene: TRBV15
j_gene: TRBJ1-2
d_gene: -
abundance: -
CDR3nt: TGTGCCACCAGCACTCAAACAGGGAACTATGGCTACACCTTC
CDR3aa: CATSTQTGNYGYTF

v_gene: TRBV28
j_gene: TRBJ2-7
d_gene: -
abundance: few
CDR3nt: TGTGCCAGCAGTTTAACGTTCGCGCAGTACTTC
CDR3aa: CASSLTFAQYF

v_gene: TRBV7-9
j_gene: TRBJ2-3
d_gene: -
abundance: -
CDR3nt: TGTGCCAGCAGCTTAGGCGGGGATCTCGATACGCAGTATTTT
CDR3aa: CASSLGGDLDTQYF

v_gene: TRBV20-1
j_gene: TRBJ2-5
d_gene: -
abundance: -
CDR3nt: TGCAGTGCCGAAGGCTTAGCGAGAGGAGAGACCCAGTACTTC
CDR3aa: CSAEGLARGETQYF

v_gene: TRBV12-3/TRBV12-4
j_gene: TRBJ1-6
d_gene: -
abundance: few
CDR3nt: TGTGCCAGCAGTTTATCGGGGGGCGGTTCACCCCTCCACTTT
CDR3aa: CASSLSGGGSPLHF

v_gene: TRBV27
j_gene: TRBJ2-7
d_gene: TRBD2
abundance: -
CDR3nt: TGTCCCAGCAGTTTATCAACTAGCGGGAGAATATACGAGCAGTACTTC
CDR3aa: CPSSLSTSGRIYEQYF

v_gene: TRBV7-3
j_gene: TRBJ2-3
d_gene: -
abundance: -
CDR3nt: TGTGCCAGCAGCTTAATAAGGGTCCCTAGGGCGGATACGCAGTATTTT
CDR3aa: CASSLIRVPRADTQYF

v_gene: TRBV24-1
j_gene: TRBJ2-3
d_gene: TRBD2
abundance: many
CDR3nt: TGTGCCACCGCCGGGACTAGCGGGAGCACTAGCACAGATACGCAGTATTTT
CDR3aa: CATAGTSGSTSTDTQYF

v_gene: TRBV10-3
j_gene: TRBJ1-2
d_gene: TRBD1
abundance: -
CDR3nt: TGTGCCATCAGTTCGGACAGGGGGGTCTATGGCTACACCTTC
CDR3aa: CAISSDRGVYGYTF

v_gene: TRBV29-1
j_gene: TRBJ2-5
d_gene: TRBD1
abundance: many
CDR3nt: TGCAGCGTTGGGAAAGGGACAGGGGGTCAAGAGACCCAGTACTTC
CDR3aa: CSVGKGTGGQETQYF

v_gene: TRBV20-1
j_gene: TRBJ2-3
d_gene: -
abundance: many
CDR3nt: TGCAGTGCTAGCCTCACAGATACGCAGTATTTT
CDR3aa: CSASLTDTQYF

v_gene: TRBV7-2
j_gene: TRBJ2-7
d_gene: TRBD1
abundance: -
CDR3nt: TGTGCCATCAGCTTATCCCCAGGGGGCTACTACGAGCAGTACTTC
CDR3aa: CAISLSPGGYYEQYF

v_gene: TRBV3-1
j_gene: TRBJ1-2
d_gene: -
abundance: few
CDR3nt: TGTGCCAGCAGCCAAGCGGACTATGGCTACACCTTC
CDR3aa: CASSQADYGYTF

v_gene: TRBV4-3
j_gene: TRBJ1-2
d_gene: -
abundance: -
CDR3nt: TGCGCCAGCAGCCAAGATCTAGTGCGGGAGGGCTACACCTTC
CDR3aa: CASSQDLVREGYTF

v_gene: TRBV5-6
j_gene: TRBJ2-2
d_gene: TRBD1
abundance: -
CDR3nt: TGTGCCAGCAGCTTGGGGGACAGATACACCGGGGAGCTGTTTTTT
CDR3aa: CASSLGDRYTGELFF

v_gene: TRBV15
j_gene: TRBJ2-3
d_gene: TRBD1
abundance: few
CDR3nt: TGTGCCACCAGCAGAGACCGGACAGGGGCGGTGGATACGCAGTATTTT
CDR3aa: CATSRDRTGAVDTQYF

v_gene: TRBV5-1
j_gene: TRBJ2-7
d_gene: TRBD2
abundance: many
CDR3nt: TGTGCCAGCAGTTTAGAGGGAGGGTACGAGCAGTACTTC
CDR3aa: CASSLEGGYEQYF

v_gene: TRBV12-3/TRBV12-4
j_gene: TRBJ2-1
d_gene: -
abundance: few
CDR3nt: TGTGCCAGCAGTTTCGCCAGGGGAAAGCAGTTCTTC
CDR3aa: CASSFARGKQFF

v_gene: TRBV20-1
j_gene: TRBJ2-2
d_gene: TRBD2
abundance: few
CDR3nt: TGCAGTGCTAGCCCCCGACTAGCGGGGAACACCGGGGAGCTGTTTTTT
CDR3aa: CSASPRLAGNTGELFF

v_gene: TRBV7-8
j_gene: TRBJ2-1
d_gene: TRBD2
abundance: many
CDR3nt: TGTGCCAGCAGCTTATGGGGACTAGCGGGGGGGCAGTATGAGCAGTTCTTC
CDR3aa: CASSLWGLAGGQYEQFF

v_gene: TRBV7-9
j_gene: TRBJ1-2
d_gene: TRBD1
abundance: -
CDR3nt: TGTGCCAGCAGCCCCTCGGGACAGATCTATGGCTACACCTTC
CDR3aa: CASSPSGQIYGYTF

v_gene: TRBV7-2
j_gene: TRBJ2-2
d_gene: -
abundance: few
CDR3nt: TGTGCCAGCAGCTTAGCCACAGCATGGCCCGGGGAGCTGTTTTTT
CDR3aa: CASSLATAWPGELFF

v_gene: TRBV7-2
j_gene: TRBJ1-1
d_gene: -
abundance: -
CDR3nt: TGTGCCAGCAGCTTAGACGGGCTACCTGAAGCTTTCTTT
CDR3aa: CASSLDGLPEAFF

v_gene: TRBV24-1
j_gene: TRBJ2-2
d_gene: -
abundance: -
CDR3nt: TGTGCCACCAGTACCAACAGGGCCAGCACCGGGGAGCTGTTTTTT
CDR3aa: CATSTNRASTGELFF

v_gene: TRBV29-1
j_gene: TRBJ2-5
d_gene: -
abundance: -
CDR3nt: TGCAGCGTTGAAGGTAGACTTACGGCCCAAGAGACCCAGTACTTC
CDR3aa: CSVEGRLTAQETQYF

v_gene: TRBV5-1
j_gene: TRBJ1-2
d_gene: TRBD1
abundance: -
CDR3nt: TGCGCCAGCAGGTATGACAGGGACGATGGCTACACCTTC
CDR3aa: CASRYDRDDGYTF

v_gene: TRBV4-3
j_gene: TRBJ2-7
d_gene: TRBD2
abundance: -
CDR3nt: TGCGCCAGCAGCCCCGGACTAGGCCGGGACGAGCAGTACTTC
CDR3aa: CASSPGLGRDEQYF

v_gene: TRBV24-1
j_gene: TRBJ2-5
d_gene: TRBD1
abundance: few
CDR3nt: TGTGCCACCAGTGATTCCACAGGGGATTTGGGAGAGACCCAGTACTTC
CDR3aa: CATSDSTGDLGETQYF

v_gene: TRBV7-2
j_gene: TRBJ2-5
d_gene: TRBD1
abundance: many
CDR3nt: TGTGCCAGCAGCTTAGTCAGGGGGCCTCAAGAGACCCAGTACTTC
CDR3aa: CASSLVRGPQETQYF

v_gene: TRBV5-1
j_gene: TRBJ1-5
d_gene: -
abundance: many
CDR3nt: TGCGCCAGCAGCTTGGGAGGGGATAGCAATCAGCCCCAGCATTTT
CDR3aa: CASSLGGDSNQPQHF

v_gene: TRBV12-3/TRBV12-4
j_gene: TRBJ1-1
d_gene: -
abundance: few
CDR3nt: TGTGCCAGCAGTTTAGCACAGTTGGCGAACACTGAAGCTTTCTTT
CDR3aa: CASSLAQLANTEAFF

v_gene: TRBV7-8
j_gene: TRBJ2-1
d_gene: TRBD1
abundance: -
CDR3nt: TGTGCCAGCAGCACCCACCGGGACAGACCCCCTGAGCAGTTCTTC
CDR3aa: CASSTHRDRPPEQFF